This T cell receptor (beta chain) was recorded in a study of T-cell reconstitution after alpha-beta-depleted transplantation in children. Preparation of the TCRbeta library was carried out with unique molecular identifiers. One entry per CDR3 protein, called by TCRdb with MiXCR from the PCR reads. Of about 610,000 distinct CDR3 sequences listed, roughly a tenth were seen once; the top ten hold less than 4.5%. Sequencing was performed on PBMCs from the stem cell graft donor, taken from the stem cell graft. The TCR originated in a human donor who donated a stem cell graft to a child with acute myeloid leukemia.

DNA for the CDR3: TGCGCCAGCAGCCAGGACAGTTTTAACACTGAAGCTTTCTTT. This gives the protein CASSQDSFNTEAFF. This chain links TRBV5-1 with TRBJ1-1; TRBD1 is a possible D gene (6 bases). This CDR3 spans 14 amino acids. The ends were cut back, 4 bases at V and 2 bases at J, with 12 bases in the middle. Germline V gives CDR1 SGHRS, CDR2 YFSETQ. The full variable domain, its missing parts supplied by reference TRBV5-1 and TRBJ1-1, is KAGVTQTPRYLIKTRGQQVTLSCSPISGHRSVSWYQQTPGQGLQFLFEYFSETQRNKGNFPGRFSGRQFSNSRSEMNVSTLELGDSALYLCASSQDSFNTEAFFGQGTRLTVV.